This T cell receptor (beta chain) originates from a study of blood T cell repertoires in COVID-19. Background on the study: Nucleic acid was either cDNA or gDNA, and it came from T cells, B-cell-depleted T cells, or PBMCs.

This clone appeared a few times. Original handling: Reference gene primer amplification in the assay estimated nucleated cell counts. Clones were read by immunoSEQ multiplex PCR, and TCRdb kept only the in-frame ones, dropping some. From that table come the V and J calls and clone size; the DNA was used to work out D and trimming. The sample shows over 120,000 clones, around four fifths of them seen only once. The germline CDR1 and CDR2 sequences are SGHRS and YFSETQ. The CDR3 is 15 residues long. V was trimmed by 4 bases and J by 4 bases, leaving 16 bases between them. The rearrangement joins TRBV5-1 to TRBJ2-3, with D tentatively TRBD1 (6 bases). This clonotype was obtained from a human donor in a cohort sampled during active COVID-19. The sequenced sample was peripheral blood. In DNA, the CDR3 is TGCGCCAGCAGCCCAGAGGGCAGGGGCCCAGATACGCAGTATTTT. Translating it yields CASSPEGRGPDTQYF.